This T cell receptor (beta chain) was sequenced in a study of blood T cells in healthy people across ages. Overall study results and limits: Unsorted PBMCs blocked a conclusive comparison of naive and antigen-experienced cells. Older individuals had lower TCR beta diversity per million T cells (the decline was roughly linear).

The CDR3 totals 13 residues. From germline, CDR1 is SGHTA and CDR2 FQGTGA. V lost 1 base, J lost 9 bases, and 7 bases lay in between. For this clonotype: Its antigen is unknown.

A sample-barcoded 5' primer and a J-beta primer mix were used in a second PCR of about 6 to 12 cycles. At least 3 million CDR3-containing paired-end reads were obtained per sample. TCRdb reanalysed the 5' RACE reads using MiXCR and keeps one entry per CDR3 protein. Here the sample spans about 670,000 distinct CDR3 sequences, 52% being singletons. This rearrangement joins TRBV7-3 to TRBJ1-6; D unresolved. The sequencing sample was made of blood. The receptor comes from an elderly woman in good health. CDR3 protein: CASSLNSGSPLHF. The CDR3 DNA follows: TGTGCCAGCAGCTTAAACAGTGGTTCACCCCTCCACTTT.